This T cell receptor (beta chain) was documented in a study of blood T cell repertoires in COVID-19 (dated by TCRdb to the early 2020s). Study-wide context: Samples from collaborators originated in the United States, Italy and Spain and spanned both the acute and convalescent phases of COVID-19. The prospective study material was composed of cDNA or gDNA derived from T cells, B-cell-depleted T cells, or PBMCs. Subjects who had been exposed to COVID-19, were actively infected with it, or had recovered from it provided the deeply sampled blood TCRbeta repertoires that made up the dataset. A freely available public database, intended as a resource for researchers studying the immune response to SARS-CoV-2, is where the repertoires were released. The samples were drawn from two sources: the first 160 participants of the ongoing ImmuneRACE study, and 1,000 to 1,500 subjects contributed by 6 global collaborators. A de-identified subject ID, COVID-19 status, age in years and sex were almost always included in the sample metadata. HLA class I and class II types, where available, came from metadata supplied by the sample provider rather than from assay-based typing. Findings and caveats that apply to the study as a whole: The amount of clinical and demographic metadata varied by source and participant and was provided uncurated.

Participants in the prospective study were enrolled through a virtual design, were aged about 18 to 100 years, and lived in approximately 25 United States geographic areas. To assign participants to cohorts, the prospective study relied on clinical history that participants themselves reported in a screening survey and a study questionnaire. In the prospective study, mobile phlebotomists collected whole blood, serum and a nasopharyngeal or oropharyngeal swab from each participant. Participants in the prospective study had the option to provide additional blood draws and questionnaires over a 2-month period. Blood samples from the prospective study were shipped frozen or at room temperature prior to DNA extraction. TCRbeta CDR3 regions were amplified from genomic DNA by means of the immunoSEQ Assay, a bias-controlled multiplex PCR. Turning to the authors' computational methods: Within the assay, amplification of reference gene primers was used to estimate how many nucleated cells each sample contained. To quantify the absolute abundance of each unique TCRbeta CDR3 rearrangement, sequence reads were collapsed and filtered. Productive Simpson clonality was computed per sample as the square root of Simpson's diversity index over productive rearrangements. TCRdb's version of the immuneACCESS table is confined to in-frame rearrangements and falls short of the full clone set. An unresolved V gene accounts for under half of the shortfall where checked; the remainder is of unknown origin. That table furnishes V, J and clone size, whereas the DNA furnished D and trimming. For this sample the table gives roughly 220,000 clones, of which approximately 90% were detected only once. Together, the top ten hold approximately 3.5% of the sample.

A note on this clone: Its antigen is not yet known. Base qualities were left out, and no much larger clone turns up one base away.

Sequencing input: PBMCs or T cells enriched from blood (not recorded which). The source is a woman aged 18-29 years in a cohort exposed to, infected with or recovered from COVID-19 (not recorded which).

CDR3 loop: CASSLEGQGPEKLFF. The DNA sequence reads TGTGCCAGCAGCTTAGAAGGACAGGGACCGGAAAAACTGTTTTTT. The sequence is built from TRBV7-9 and TRBJ1-4; 8 of the junction bases match TRBD1. Per the germline V gene (reference sequence), SEHNR is the CDR1 and FQNEAQ is the CDR2. From its cysteine to its phenylalanine, the CDR3 spans 15 amino acids. Only the CDR3 portion is preserved as DNA: 45 bases, with reading frame beginning at the first base. V ends up 1 base short and J 8 bases short, with an unmatched junction base count of 6.